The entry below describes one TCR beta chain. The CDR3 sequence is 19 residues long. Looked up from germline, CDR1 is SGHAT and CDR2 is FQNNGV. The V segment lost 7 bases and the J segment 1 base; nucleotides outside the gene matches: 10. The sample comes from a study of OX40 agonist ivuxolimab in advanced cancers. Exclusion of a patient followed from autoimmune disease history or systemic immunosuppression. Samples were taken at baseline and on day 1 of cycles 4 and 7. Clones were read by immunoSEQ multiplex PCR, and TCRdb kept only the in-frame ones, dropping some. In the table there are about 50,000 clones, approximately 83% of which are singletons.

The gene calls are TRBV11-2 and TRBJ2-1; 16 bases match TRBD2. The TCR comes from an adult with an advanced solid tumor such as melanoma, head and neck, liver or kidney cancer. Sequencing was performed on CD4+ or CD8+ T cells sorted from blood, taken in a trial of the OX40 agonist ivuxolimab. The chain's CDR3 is CASTPPGLAGGRSYNEQFF. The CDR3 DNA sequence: TGTGCCAGCACCCCCCCGGGACTAGCGGGGGGGCGGTCCTACAATGAGCAGTTCTTC. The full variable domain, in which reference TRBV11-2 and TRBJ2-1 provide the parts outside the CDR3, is EAGVAQSPRYKIIEKRQSVAFWCNPISGHATLYWYQQILGQGPKLLIQFQNNGVVDDSQLPKDRFSAERLKGVDSTLKIQPAKLEDSAVYLCASTPPGLAGGRSYNEQFFGPGTRLTVL.